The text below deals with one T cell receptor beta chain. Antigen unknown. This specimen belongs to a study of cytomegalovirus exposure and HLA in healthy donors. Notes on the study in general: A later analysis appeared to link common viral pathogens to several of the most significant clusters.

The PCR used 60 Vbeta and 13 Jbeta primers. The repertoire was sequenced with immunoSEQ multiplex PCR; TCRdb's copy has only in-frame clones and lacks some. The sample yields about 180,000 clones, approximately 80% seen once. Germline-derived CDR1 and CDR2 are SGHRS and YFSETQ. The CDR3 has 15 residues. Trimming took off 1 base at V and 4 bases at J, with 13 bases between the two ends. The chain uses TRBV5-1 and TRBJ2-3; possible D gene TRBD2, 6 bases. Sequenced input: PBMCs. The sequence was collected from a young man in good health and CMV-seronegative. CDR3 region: CASSLISGEADTQYF. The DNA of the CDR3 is TGCGCCAGCAGCTTGATATCGGGGGAGGCAGATACGCAGTATTTT.